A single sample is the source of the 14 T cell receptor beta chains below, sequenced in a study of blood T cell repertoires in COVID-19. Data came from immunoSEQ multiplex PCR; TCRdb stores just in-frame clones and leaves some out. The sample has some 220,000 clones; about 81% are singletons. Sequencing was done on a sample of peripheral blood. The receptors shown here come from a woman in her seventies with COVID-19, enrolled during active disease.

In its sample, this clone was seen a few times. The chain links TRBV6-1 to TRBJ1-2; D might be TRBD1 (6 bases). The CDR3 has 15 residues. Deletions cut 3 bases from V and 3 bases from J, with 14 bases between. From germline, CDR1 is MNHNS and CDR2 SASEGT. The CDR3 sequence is CASSDPSRGDYGYTF. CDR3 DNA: TGTGCCAGCAGTGATCCTTCCAGGGGAGACTATGGCTACACCTTC.

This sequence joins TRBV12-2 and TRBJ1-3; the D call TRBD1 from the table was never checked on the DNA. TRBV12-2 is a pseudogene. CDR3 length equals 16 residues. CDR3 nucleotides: TGTGCAAGTCGCTTCCTTGACATATGCTCTGGAAACACCATATATTTT. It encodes CASRFLDICSGNTIYF.

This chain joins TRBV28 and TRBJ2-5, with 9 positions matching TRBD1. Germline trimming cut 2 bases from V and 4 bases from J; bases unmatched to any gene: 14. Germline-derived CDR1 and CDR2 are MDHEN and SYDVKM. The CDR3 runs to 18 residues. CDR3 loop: CASSLPPSLQGAGETQYF. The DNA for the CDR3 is TGTGCCAGCAGTTTACCCCCGAGCTTACAGGGGGCAGGAGAGACCCAGTACTTC. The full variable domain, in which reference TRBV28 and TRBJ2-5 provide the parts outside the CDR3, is DVKVTQSSRYLVKRTGEKVFLECVQDMDHENMFWYRQDPGLGLRLIYFSYDVKMKEKGDIPEGYSVSREKKERFSLILESASTNQTSMYLCASSLPPSLQGAGETQYFGPGTRLLVL.

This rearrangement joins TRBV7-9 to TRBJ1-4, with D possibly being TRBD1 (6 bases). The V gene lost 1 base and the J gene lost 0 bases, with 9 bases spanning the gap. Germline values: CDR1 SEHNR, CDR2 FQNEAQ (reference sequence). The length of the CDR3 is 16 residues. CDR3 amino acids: CASSLDRTATNEKLFF. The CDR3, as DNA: TGTGCCAGCAGCTTAGACAGGACAGCAACTAATGAAAAACTGTTTTTT.

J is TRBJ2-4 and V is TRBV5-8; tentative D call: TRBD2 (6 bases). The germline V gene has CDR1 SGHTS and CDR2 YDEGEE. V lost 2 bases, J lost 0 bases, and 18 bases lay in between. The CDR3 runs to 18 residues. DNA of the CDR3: TGTGCCAGCAGCTTCAGAGCGGGTGAATATCAAGCCAAAAACATTCAGTACTTC. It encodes CASSFRAGEYQAKNIQYF.

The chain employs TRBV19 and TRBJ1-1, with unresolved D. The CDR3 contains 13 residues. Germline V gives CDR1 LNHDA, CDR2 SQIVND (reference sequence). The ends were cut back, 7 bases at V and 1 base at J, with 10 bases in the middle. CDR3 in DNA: TGTGCCAGTAAGGTACAGTCGAACACTGAAGCTTTCTTT. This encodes CASKVQSNTEAFF.

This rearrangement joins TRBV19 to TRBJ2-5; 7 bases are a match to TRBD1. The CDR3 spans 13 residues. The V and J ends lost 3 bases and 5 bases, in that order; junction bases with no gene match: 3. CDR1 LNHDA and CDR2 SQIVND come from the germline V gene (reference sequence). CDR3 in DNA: TGTGCCAGTAGTATTCTCAGGGGGGAGACCCAGTACTTC. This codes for CASSILRGETQYF. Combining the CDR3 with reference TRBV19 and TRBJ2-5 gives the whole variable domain DGGITQSPKYLFRKEGQNVTLSCEQNLNHDAMYWYRQDPGQGLRLIYYSQIVNDFQKGDIAEGYSVSREKKESFPLTVTSAQKNPTAFYLCASSILRGETQYFGPGTRLLVL.

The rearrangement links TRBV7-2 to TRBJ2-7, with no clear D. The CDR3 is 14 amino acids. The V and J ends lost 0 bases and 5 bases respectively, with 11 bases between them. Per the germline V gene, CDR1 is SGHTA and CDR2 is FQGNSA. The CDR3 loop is CASSLAETWDEQYF. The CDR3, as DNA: TGTGCCAGCAGCTTAGCGGAGACTTGGGACGAGCAGTACTTC.

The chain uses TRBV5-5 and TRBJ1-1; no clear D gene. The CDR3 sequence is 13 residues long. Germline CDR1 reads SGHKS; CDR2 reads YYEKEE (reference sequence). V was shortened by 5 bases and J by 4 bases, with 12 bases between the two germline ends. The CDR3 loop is CASSYQPGTEAFF. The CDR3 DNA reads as TGTGCCAGCAGTTATCAACCGGGCACTGAAGCTTTCTTT. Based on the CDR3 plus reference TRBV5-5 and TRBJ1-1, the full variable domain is DAGVTQSPTHLIKTRGQQVTLRCSPISGHKSVSWYQQVLGQGPQFIFQYYEKEERGRGNFPDRFSARQFPNYSSELNVNALLLGDSALYLCASSYQPGTEAFFGQGTRLTVV.

In nucleotides, the CDR3 is TGTGCCAGCAGTCTCCCAGGGGGAAATGAGAAGACCCAGTACTTC. Amino acids: CASSLPGGNEKTQYF. The chain recombines TRBV28 with TRBJ2-5; 7 bases map to TRBD1. Looked up from germline, CDR1 is MDHEN and CDR2 is SYDVKM. J lost 6 bases, V lost 5 bases, and 12 bases had no gene match. CDR3 length: 15 amino acids. Variable domain in full (rest from reference TRBV28 and TRBJ2-5): DVKVTQSSRYLVKRTGEKVFLECVQDMDHENMFWYRQDPGLGLRLIYFSYDVKMKEKGDIPEGYSVSREKKERFSLILESASTNQTSMYLCASSLPGGNEKTQYFGPGTRLLVL.

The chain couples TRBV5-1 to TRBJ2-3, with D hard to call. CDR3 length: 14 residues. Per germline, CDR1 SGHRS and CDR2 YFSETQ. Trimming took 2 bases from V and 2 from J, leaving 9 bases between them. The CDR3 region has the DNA TGCGCCAGCAGCTTACAACCCATCACAGATACGCAGTATTTT. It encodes CASSLQPITDTQYF.

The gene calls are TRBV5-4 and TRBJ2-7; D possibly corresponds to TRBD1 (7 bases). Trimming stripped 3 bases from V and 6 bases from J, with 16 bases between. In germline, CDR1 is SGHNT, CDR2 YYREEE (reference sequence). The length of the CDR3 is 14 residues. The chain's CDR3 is CASSSGEGGREQYF. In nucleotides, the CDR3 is TGTGCCAGCAGCTCGGGAGAAGGGGGCCGCGAGCAGTACTTC.

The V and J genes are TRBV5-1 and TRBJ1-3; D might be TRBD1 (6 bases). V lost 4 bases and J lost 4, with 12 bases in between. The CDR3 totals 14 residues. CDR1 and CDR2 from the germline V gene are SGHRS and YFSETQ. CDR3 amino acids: CASSRTVSGNTIYF. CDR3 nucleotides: TGCGCCAGCAGCCGGACAGTATCAGGAAACACCATATATTTT.

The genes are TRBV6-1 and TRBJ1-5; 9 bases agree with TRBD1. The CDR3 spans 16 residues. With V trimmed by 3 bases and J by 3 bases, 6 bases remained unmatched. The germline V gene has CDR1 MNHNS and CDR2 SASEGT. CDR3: CASSETGGDSNQPQHF. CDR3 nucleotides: TGTGCCAGCAGTGAGACAGGGGGGGACTCCAATCAGCCCCAGCATTTT.